A single sample gave rise to the 3 T cell receptor beta chains below, sequenced in a study of OX40 agonist ivuxolimab in advanced cancers. The repertoire was sequenced with immunoSEQ multiplex PCR; TCRdb's copy has only in-frame clones and lacks some. The data hold tens of thousands of clones, with 70% to 90% observed a single time. Sequences were derived from CD4+ or CD8+ T cells sorted from blood, sampled in a trial of the OX40 agonist ivuxolimab. The receptors originated from an adult with an advanced solid tumor such as melanoma, head and neck, liver or kidney cancer.

The rearrangement joins TRBV6-5 to TRBJ2-1, with 7 bases that match TRBD2. CDR3 size: 16 residues. The J segment lost 3 bases and the V segment lost 0 bases, leaving 5 bases of the junction unmatched. Germline V gives CDR1 MNHEY, CDR2 SVGAGI. CDR3: CASSYSTGGFYNEQFF. The CDR3 nucleotides read TGTGCCAGCAGTTACTCTACGGGAGGATTCTACAATGAGCAGTTCTTC.

The V gene is TRBV7-2, the J gene TRBJ2-3, with 7 bases aligning to TRBD1. Trimming at V came to 1 base and at J to 5 bases, leaving 6 bases not matched to a gene. Germline lookup yields CDR1 SGHTA and CDR2 FQGNSA. The CDR3 is 15 amino acids. The CDR3 sequence: CASSLVGTEGDTQYF. CDR3 DNA: TGTGCCAGCAGCTTAGTTGGGACAGAGGGAGATACGCAGTATTTT.

The J gene is TRBJ2-5, the V gene TRBV5-1; 12 bases map to TRBD2. Germline V gene data show CDR1 as SGHRS and CDR2 as YFSETQ. J was trimmed by 2 bases and V by 4 bases; bases with no gene match: 3. CDR3 length: 15 amino acids. Here the CDR3 reads CASSPSGGVQETQYF. The CDR3, as DNA: TGCGCCAGCAGCCCTAGCGGGGGGGTACAAGAGACCCAGTACTTC. Variable domain in full (rest from reference TRBV5-1 and TRBJ2-5): KAGVTQTPRYLIKTRGQQVTLSCSPISGHRSVSWYQQTPGQGLQFLFEYFSETQRNKGNFPGRFSGRQFSNSRSEMNVSTLELGDSALYLCASSPSGGVQETQYFGPGTRLLVL.